The 20 T cell receptor beta chains below were found in one sample sequenced in a study of OX40 agonist ivuxolimab in advanced cancers. The library was generated by the immunoSEQ multiplex PCR assay. Entries here come from immuneACCESS through TCRdb and include only in-frame sequences with V and J called. Some clones fail to appear in such tables; in the studies checked, an unresolved V gene covers under half of the shortfall, and the cause of the remainder is unknown. Recorded for this sample are tens of thousands of clones; around 73% of them occurred a single time. About 19% of the sample is held by the ten biggest clonotypes. The sample was CD4+ or CD8+ T cells sorted from blood, taken in a trial of the OX40 agonist ivuxolimab. Source of these receptors: an adult with an advanced solid tumor such as melanoma, head and neck, liver or kidney cancer.

The chain combines TRBV5-6 with TRBJ2-7; D could derive from TRBD1 or TRBD2 (5 bases each). Germline loops: CDR1 SGHDT, CDR2 YYEEEE. V was cut by 3 bases and J by 2 bases, with 12 bases left in between. CDR3 length: 14 amino acids. Here the CDR3 DNA reads TGTGCCAGCAGCTACGGGACGGTGACCTACGAGCAGTACTTC. Amino acids: CASSYGTVTYEQYF.

This clone was seen a single time. The genes are TRBV11-2 and TRBJ2-7; D perhaps matches TRBD2 (5 bases). Germline V gene data show CDR1 as SGHAT and CDR2 as FQNNGV. Trimming left V 5 bases short and J 3 bases short, with 20 bases between. The CDR3 is 16 amino acids. The CDR3 coding sequence is TGTGCCAGCAGCCCCGGGCCGAGCGGCCGCCTCTACGAGCAGTACTTC. This gives the protein CASSPGPSGRLYEQYF.

Remarks on this clone: A junction boundary mismatches the germline segment, possibly from a read error. In the same sample, other DNA sequences code for this CDR3. The chain has TRBV9 and TRBJ2-7; perhaps TRBD2 as D (7 bases). The CDR3 covers 14 residues. From germline, CDR1 is SGDLS and CDR2 YYNGEE. CDR3 DNA: TGCGCCAGCAGCGTAGACCCAGGGGAGGGCGAGCAGTACTTC. Protein: CASSVDPGEGEQYF.

The V and J genes are TRBV27 and TRBJ2-7; TRBD1 agrees at 8 bases. The trim removed 5 bases at V and 0 bases at J, leaving 6 bases unmatched. CDR1 and CDR2 from the germline V gene are MNHEY and SMNVEV (reference sequence). CDR3 length equals 15 residues. The CDR3 here is CASSTSDRVSYEQYF. The CDR3 region has the DNA TGTGCCAGCAGTACCTCGGACAGGGTCTCCTACGAGCAGTACTTC.

In this sample, this clone turned up many times. V and J are TRBV7-9 and TRBJ1-3; D unresolved. The CDR3 has 16 residues. Germline CDR1 SEHNR, CDR2 FQNEAQ (reference sequence). With 5 bases removed from V and 7 bases from J, the gap between germline ends came to 21 bases. The CDR3 coding sequence is TGTGCCAGCAGCCCCGCGGTAATACACAAAGGGAACACCATATATTTT. This translates into CASSPAVIHKGNTIYF.

The rearrangement joins TRBV9 to TRBJ2-1, with D possibly matching TRBD1 (9 bases). Trimming removed 0 bases at V and 8 bases at J, with 36 bases between. Per germline, CDR1 SGDLS and CDR2 YYNGEE. This CDR3 has 22 amino acids. CDR3: CASSVGGLGTGMRAGAGDEQFF. In DNA, the CDR3 is TGTGCCAGCAGCGTAGGAGGTCTTGGGACAGGGATGAGGGCGGGAGCGGGGGATGAGCAGTTCTTC.

This clone was seen a single time. The chain uses TRBV6-1 and TRBJ2-5, with 9 bases identical to TRBD2. The DNA end favors TRBJ2-7, so the J call may be wrong. The length of the CDR3 is 15 residues. Germline CDR1 reads MNHNS; CDR2 reads SASEGT. Here the CDR3 reads CASSERLAASYEQYF. The DNA of the CDR3 is TGTGCCAGCAGTGAGAGACTAGCGGCGTCCTACGAGCAGTACTTC.

The genes are TRBV19 and TRBJ2-2; 7 bases map to TRBD1. Germline CDR1 LNHDA, CDR2 SQIVND (reference sequence). The length of the CDR3 is 16 residues. V gave up 6 bases and J gave up 4 bases; unmatched junction bases: 11. The CDR3, as DNA: TGTGCCAGTAGCCGACGATTACAGGGGCTCACCGGGGAGCTGTTTTTT. Protein product: CASSRRLQGLTGELFF.

The CDR3 nucleotides read TGTGCCAGCAGTTTCGGGACAGGGGGCTATGAGCAGTTCTTC. It yields the protein CASSFGTGGYEQFF. This chain joins TRBV27 and TRBJ2-1; the match to TRBD1 covers 12 bases. This CDR3 is built from 14 residues. The V and J ends lost 3 bases and 8 bases, in that order; junction bases with no gene match: 2. Per the germline V gene, CDR1 is MNHEY and CDR2 is SMNVEV (reference sequence).

In nucleotides, the CDR3 is TGCGCCAGCAGCCAAGGTAGGGGGCGGCTCTACGAGCAGTACTTC. Amino acids: CASSQGRGRLYEQYF. V is TRBV4-3 and J is TRBJ2-7, with 7 bases aligning to TRBD1. The V gene end was trimmed by 1 base and the J gene end by 3 bases; junction bases not matched to a gene: 6. Germline CDR1 LGHNA, CDR2 YSLEER. The CDR3 extends over 15 amino acids.

V is TRBV6-5 and J is TRBJ1-1; no clear D gene. The CDR3 length is 13 residues. Germline V gene lookup returns CDR1 MNHEY and CDR2 SVGAGI. CDR3 nucleotide sequence: TGTTGCTCCAGGTGGGCTCCGAACACTGAAGCTTTCTTT. It is translated as CCSRWAPNTEAFF.

The chain joins TRBV5-4 to TRBJ2-5, with unresolved D. V was pared by 1 base and J by 2 bases, with 3 bases between. The germline V gene has CDR1 SGHNT and CDR2 YYREEE (reference sequence). The CDR3 totals 12 residues. The CDR3 DNA reads as TGTGCCAGCAGCTTGAATCAAGAGACCCAGTACTTC. Protein product: CASSLNQETQYF.

This clone was counted a few times. The CDR3 DNA reads TGTGCCAGCAGCTTAGTAGCGGGAGACTACAATGAGCAGTTCTTC. Encoded protein: CASSLVAGDYNEQFF. The chain recombines TRBV7-6 with TRBJ2-1; 9 bases line up with TRBD2. CDR1 and CDR2 (germline): SGHVS, FNYEAQ. CDR3 size: 15 residues. Trimming took 1 base from V and 3 from J; bases not matched to a gene: 1.

The V and J genes are TRBV7-9 and TRBJ2-1; the match to TRBD2 covers 12 bases. The V and J ends lost 1 base and 8 bases, in that order; junction bases with no gene match: 3. Germline CDR1 and CDR2: SEHNR and FQNEAQ (reference sequence). CDR3 size: 15 residues. In DNA form, the CDR3 reads TGTGCCAGCAGCTTAGAGACTAGCGGGAGCTATGAGCAGTTCTTC. Its protein product is CASSLETSGSYEQFF.

The chain couples TRBV2 to TRBJ2-2; D tentatively fits TRBD1 or TRBD2 (5 bases each). Germline lookup yields CDR1 SNHLY and CDR2 FYNNEI. V was shortened by 10 bases and J by 0 bases, with 9 bases between the two germline ends. The length of the CDR3 is 13 residues. The CDR3 protein is CANRDPNTGELFF. CDR3 DNA: TGTGCCAACCGGGACCCGAACACCGGGGAGCTGTTTTTT.

This clone has only a few counts. The V and J genes are TRBV7-9 and TRBJ1-4; the D gene is possibly TRBD1 (5 bases). V was clipped by 3 bases and J by 7 bases, with 15 bases between them. Germline V gene lookup returns CDR1 SEHNR and CDR2 FQNEAQ (reference sequence). CDR3 size: 15 residues. CDR3 sequence reads: CASSFNAGGSEKLFF. The CDR3 DNA is TGTGCCAGCAGCTTTAACGCGGGGGGTAGTGAAAAACTGTTTTTT.

The rearrangement joins TRBV11-2 to TRBJ2-5; D uncertain. The germline CDR1 and CDR2 sequences are SGHAT and FQNNGV. The CDR3 runs 15 residues. Trimming took 5 bases from V and 1 from J, leaving 14 bases between them. The CDR3 reads CASSHPGQAQETQYF. The CDR3, as DNA: TGTGCCAGCAGCCATCCCGGGCAGGCCCAAGAGACCCAGTACTTC.

The chain employs TRBV2 and TRBJ1-1; D gene uncertain. The V end was cut by 4 bases, the J end by 0 bases, with 12 bases between. Looked up from germline, CDR1 is SNHLY and CDR2 is FYNNEI. This CDR3 region has 15 residues. This CDR3 is CASSGGLGLNTEAFF. The CDR3 coding sequence is TGTGCCAGCAGTGGAGGGTTGGGTTTGAACACTGAAGCTTTCTTT.

The chain is built from TRBV11-2 and TRBJ2-7, with D tentatively TRBD2 (6 bases). V was cut by 5 bases and J by 1 base, with 24 bases left in between. The CDR3 loop spans 18 amino acids. Germline CDR1 reads SGHAT; CDR2 reads FQNNGV. CDR3 sequence: CASSLPRVVIGTSYEQYF. CDR3 nucleotides: TGTGCCAGCAGCCTCCCCCGGGTAGTGATCGGGACTTCCTACGAGCAGTACTTC. The entire variable domain, with the rest obtained from reference TRBV11-2 and TRBJ2-7, is as follows: EAGVAQSPRYKIIEKRQSVAFWCNPISGHATLYWYQQILGQGPKLLIQFQNNGVVDDSQLPKDRFSAERLKGVDSTLKIQPAKLEDSAVYLCASSLPRVVIGTSYEQYFGPGTRLTVT.

The chain combines TRBV7-9 with TRBJ2-3, with TRBD1 matching over 7 bases. This CDR3 contains 16 residues. The germline V gene has CDR1 SEHNR and CDR2 FQNEAQ (reference sequence). The junction had 6 bases not matched to a gene; V was cut back by 0 bases and J by 3 bases. CDR3 nucleotides: TGTGCCAGCAGCTTAGCTAGAGGGGGCCCGACAGATACGCAGTATTTT. Amino acid sequence: CASSLARGGPTDTQYF.